A selection of T cell receptor beta chains follows, all from one sample in a study of cytomegalovirus exposure and HLA in healthy donors. The method was immunoSEQ multiplex PCR; TCRdb's version includes in-frame clones alone and lacks a portion of them. In the table there are 150,000 to 200,000 clones, around three quarters of which are singletons. The sequencing input was PBMCs. All receptors derive from a woman between 40 and 50 years old in good health and CMV-seronegative. The CDR3 runs from the conserved cysteine through the conserved F or W. The order of the fields is clone size, CDR3 length, V gene, J gene, D gene, CDR3 protein, CDR3 DNA. D genes are given only for firm matches. Clone size appears in some rows only: once, few, many, or a class for an expanded clone.

size: few; length: 15; V: TRBV10-3; J: TRBJ2-3; D: TRBD1; CDR3: CAISGRDRGGDTQYF; DNA: TGTGCCATCAGCGGCCGGGACAGGGGTGGGGATACGCAGTATTTT
size: .; length: 15; V: TRBV15; J: TRBJ2-7; D: .; CDR3: CATSSPSTGDYEQYF; DNA: TGTGCCACCAGCAGCCCCTCGACAGGTGACTACGAGCAGTACTTC
size: .; length: 15; V: TRBV9; J: TRBJ2-3; D: TRBD2; CDR3: CASSDSGGRTDTQYF; DNA: TGTGCCAGCAGCGATAGCGGGGGGCGCACAGATACGCAGTATTTT
size: .; length: 15; V: TRBV6-4; J: TRBJ2-3; D: TRBD2; CDR3: CASSDSISGADTQYF; DNA: TGTGCCAGCAGTGACTCGATTAGCGGGGCAGATACGCAGTATTTT
size: few; length: 17; V: TRBV19; J: TRBJ2-3; D: TRBD2; CDR3: CASAWGTSGGSTDTQYF; DNA: TGTGCCAGTGCCTGGGGAACTAGCGGGGGCAGCACAGATACGCAGTATTTT
size: .; length: 21; V: TRBV12-5; J: TRBJ1-4; D: .; CDR3: CASGLAPPGTNYASTNEKLFF; DNA: TGTGCTAGTGGTTTGGCGCCCCCCGGGACAAACTACGCTTCAACTAATGAAAAACTGTTTTTT
size: .; length: 15; V: TRBV2; J: TRBJ2-5; D: TRBD2; CDR3: CASSGTSGVQETQYF; DNA: TGTGCCAGCAGTGGAACTAGCGGGGTCCAAGAGACCCAGTACTTC
size: .; length: 14; V: TRBV18; J: TRBJ2-5; D: TRBD2; CDR3: CASSPLAGEETQYF; DNA: TGTGCCAGCTCACCCCTAGCGGGGGAAGAGACCCAGTACTTC
size: .; length: 14; V: TRBV6-5; J: TRBJ1-6; D: TRBD1; CDR3: CASSWTGVNSPLHF; DNA: TGTGCCAGCAGCTGGACAGGGGTTAATTCACCCCTCCACTTT
size: .; length: 14; V: TRBV11-2; J: TRBJ1-2; D: .; CDR3: CASRSGEGGYGYTF; DNA: TGTGCCAGCAGGAGCGGAGAGGGAGGATATGGCTACACCTTC
size: .; length: 14; V: TRBV5-1; J: TRBJ1-2; D: TRBD1; CDR3: CASSLGQDNYGYTF; DNA: TGCGCCAGCAGCCTGGGACAGGATAACTATGGCTACACCTTC
size: .; length: 15; V: TRBV4-1; J: TRBJ2-6; D: .; CDR3: CASSQGSSGANVLTF; DNA: TGCGCCAGCAGCCAAGGCAGCTCTGGGGCCAACGTCCTGACTTTC
size: .; length: 17; V: TRBV11-2; J: TRBJ2-7; D: .; CDR3: CASSLEVWQTRYYEQYF; DNA: TGTGCCAGCAGCTTAGAGGTCTGGCAGACTAGATACTACGAGCAGTACTTC
size: few; length: 15; V: TRBV5-6; J: TRBJ1-1; D: .; CDR3: CASSLAPQRNTEAFF; DNA: TGTGCCAGCAGCTTGGCCCCACAGAGGAACACTGAAGCTTTCTTT
size: .; length: 15; V: TRBV7-9; J: TRBJ2-1; D: .; CDR3: CASSRIRGLYNEQFF; DNA: TGTGCCAGCAGCCGCATAAGGGGTCTCTACAATGAGCAGTTCTTC
size: .; length: 16; V: TRBV19; J: TRBJ2-7; D: TRBD1; CDR3: CASSTRSGTGIDEQYF; DNA: TGTGCCAGTAGTACTAGATCCGGGACAGGGATCGACGAGCAGTACTTC
size: .; length: 14; V: TRBV27; J: TRBJ2-1; D: .; CDR3: CASSPHKEGDEQFF; DNA: TGTGCCAGCAGTCCCCATAAAGAGGGCGATGAGCAGTTCTTC
size: .; length: 15; V: TRBV18; J: TRBJ1-2; D: .; CDR3: CASSPRSAGAEGYTF; DNA: TGTGCCAGCTCACCCCGGTCGGCGGGGGCTGAAGGCTACACCTTC
size: .; length: 13; V: TRBV19; J: TRBJ1-2; D: TRBD1; CDR3: CASSPGQNYGYTF; DNA: TGTGCCAGCAGCCCGGGACAGAACTATGGCTACACCTTC
size: .; length: 13; V: TRBV28; J: TRBJ2-7; D: .; CDR3: CASSLAGVDEQYF; DNA: TGTGCCAGCAGTTTAGCCGGGGTTGACGAGCAGTACTTC